This T cell receptor (beta chain) was observed in a study of long-term antiretroviral therapy in people with HIV. Findings and limits, study-wide: With ART, diversity went up but was still lower than in transplant donor controls.

About this clone itself: Its antigen is undetermined.

It was version v3.0 of the immunoSEQ assay that was run at survey level. TCRdb's table, derived via immunoSEQ multiplex PCR, lists solely in-frame clones and lacks some. Of roughly 38,000 clones listed, 80% are singletons. The germline CDR1 and CDR2 sequences are SGHVS and FQNEAQ. This CDR3 is built from 12 residues. V shed 7 bases and J shed 8 bases, with 12 bases lying between them. The chain carries TRBV7-8 and TRBJ2-1; no firm D call. This sequence was found in a man aged 30 to 39 with HIV. This specimen was unsorted PBMCs, taken 3.4 years after starting antiretroviral therapy. This chain's CDR3 is CASNDGGYEQFF. As DNA, the CDR3 is TGTGCCAGCAACGATGGCGGCTATGAGCAGTTCTTC.